The 21 T cell receptor beta chains in this list originate from one sample, sequenced in a study of T cells in Graves' hyperthyroidism and ophthalmopathy. Using RNA transcripts as the source, TCR beta CDR3 regions were amplified. The HTBI primer set drove a first-round RT-PCR of the TCR CDR3. Each CDR3 protein is one row after TCRdb ran MiXCR on the multiplex PCR reads. Among 150,000 or so distinct CDR3 sequences listed, approximately 20% were seen once. The sample taken for sequencing was blood. Source of these receptors: a woman aged 45-59 years with Graves' hyperthyroidism that later progressed to Graves' ophthalmopathy.

This clonotype turned up a few times. The J gene is TRBJ1-6, the V gene TRBV6-6; a weak D match, TRBD1 (5 bases). Per germline, CDR1 MNHNY and CDR2 SVGAGI (reference sequence). The V end lost 2 bases, the J end lost 3 bases, and 11 bases lay between the germline ends. The CDR3 has 16 residues. In DNA form, the CDR3 reads TGTGCCAGCAGTTACGATTGGGGGAGCTATAATTCACCCCTCCACTTT. Translation gives CASSYDWGSYNSPLHF.

This chain links TRBV28 with TRBJ1-1; 11 bases align to TRBD1. The CDR3 runs to 18 residues. Germline values: CDR1 MDHEN, CDR2 SYDVKM. Losses at the gene ends were 6 bases for V and 4 bases for J; bases not matched to a gene: 16. The CDR3, as DNA: TGTGCCAGCAGCCACCTCGGACAGGGGGCGAATGTAATCACTGAAGCTTTCTTT. The encoded protein is CASSHLGQGANVITEAFF.

There are a few counts of this clonotype. CDR3 loop: CSVPATSGRKPFF. CDR3 nucleotide sequence: TGCAGTGTTCCGGCGACTAGCGGGAGGAAGCCGTTCTTC. The chain employs TRBV20-1 and TRBJ2-1, with 13 bases matching TRBD2. The trim removed 7 bases at V and 15 bases at J, leaving 12 bases unmatched. CDR3 size: 13 residues. Germline V CDR1 and CDR2: DFQATT, SNEGSKA (reference sequence).

This clonotype was seen at least ten times. This chain's CDR3 is CASSLYGGPYEQYF. CDR3 coding DNA: TGTGCCAGCAGTTTATACGGGGGCCCCTACGAGCAGTACTTC. The gene calls are TRBV27 and TRBJ2-7; D is possibly TRBD1 or TRBD2 (6 bases each). The V gene lost 1 base and the J gene lost 2 bases, with 9 bases spanning the gap. This CDR3 contains 14 residues. Germline loops: CDR1 MNHEY, CDR2 SMNVEV (reference sequence).

There are many counts of this clonotype. The J gene is TRBJ2-6, the V gene TRBV20-1; 11 positions agree with TRBD2. Germline V gene data show CDR1 as DFQATT and CDR2 as SNEGSKA (reference sequence). J was trimmed by 0 bases and V by 6 bases; bases with no gene match: 4. CDR3 length: 16 residues. CDR3 in amino acids: CSASLAGASGANVLTF. The CDR3 coding sequence is TGCAGTGCGTCACTAGCGGGGGCCTCTGGGGCCAACGTCCTGACTTTC.

This clonotype was detected only a few times. This chain joins TRBV12-3 or TRBV12-4 and TRBJ2-1; 12 bases are shared with TRBD2. V gave up 6 bases and J gave up 4 bases; unmatched junction bases: 4. The CDR3 runs 15 residues. The CDR3 DNA sequence: TGTGCCAGCAGGACTAGCGGGAGATCGTACAATGAGCAGTTCTTC. Residues: CASRTSGRSYNEQFF.

This clonotype was observed a few times. This chain connects TRBV6-1 to TRBJ2-3; D could derive from TRBD1 or TRBD2 (5 bases each). Germline values: CDR1 MNHNS, CDR2 SASEGT. This CDR3 region has 12 residues. Trimming cost V 6 bases and J 2 bases, with 6 bases left between them. The CDR3 DNA follows: TGTGCCAGCAGGGGGACCACAGATACGCAGTATTTT. It specifies CASRGTTDTQYF.

This clonotype was seen many times. This sequence joins TRBV18 and TRBJ2-3, with TRBD1 matching 11 bases. The CDR3 is 15 residues long. With 8 bases clipped from V and 4 bases from J, the junction kept 8 bases outside the gene matches. In germline, CDR1 is KGHSH, CDR2 LQKENI. The CDR3 spells CASAGTGGVADTQYF. In DNA form, the CDR3 reads TGTGCCAGCGCCGGGACAGGGGGTGTCGCAGATACGCAGTATTTT.

This clonotype turned up a few times. This chain links TRBV20-1 with TRBJ2-6, with 9 bases matching TRBD1. V trimming: 6 bases; J trimming: 0 bases; junction bases outside the gene matches: 15. Germline V lookup: CDR1 DFQATT, CDR2 SNEGSKA (reference sequence). The CDR3 runs 19 residues. In nucleotides, the CDR3 is TGCAGTGCACAATACCACCGGGACAGGGACCCCTCTGGGGCCAACGTCCTGACTTTC. Translating gives CSAQYHRDRDPSGANVLTF.

In this sample, this clonotype turned up many times. The chain combines TRBV2 with TRBJ2-7, with 11 bases aligning to TRBD2. Germline CDR1 is SNHLY and CDR2 is FYNNEI. With V trimmed by 5 bases and J by 6 bases, 18 bases remained unmatched. This CDR3 comprises 18 residues. The CDR3 nucleotides are TGTGCCAGCAGTAAGGACTTAAAACCGGGACTAGCGGCGGCCGAGCAGTACTTC. Encoded protein: CASSKDLKPGLAAAEQYF.

This clonotype showed up many times. The rearrangement uses TRBV28 and TRBJ2-1; 7 positions agree with TRBD2. V gave up 5 bases and J gave up 5 bases; unmatched junction bases: 9. Germline loops: CDR1 MDHEN, CDR2 SYDVKM. This CDR3 comprises 15 residues. The CDR3 DNA sequence: TGTGCCAGCAGTCCCCAGGGAGGGCTTCACAATGAGCAGTTCTTC. Its protein is CASSPQGGLHNEQFF.

This clonotype was observed a few times. The J gene is TRBJ1-2, the V gene TRBV7-9; the match to TRBD1 covers 9 bases. This CDR3 comprises 17 residues. CDR1 and CDR2 (germline): SEHNR, FQNEAQ (reference sequence). With 4 bases clipped from V and 0 bases from J, the junction kept 9 bases outside the gene matches. This CDR3 is CASSSRTGAGPNYGYTF. CDR3 DNA: TGTGCCAGCAGCTCCAGGACAGGGGCTGGTCCTAACTATGGCTACACCTTC.

This clonotype was observed a few times. This chain joins TRBV5-1 and TRBJ1-3; D is possibly TRBD1 (6 bases). CDR1 is SGHRS, CDR2 YFSETQ, per germline. V was clipped by 2 bases and J by 8 bases, with 14 bases between them. The CDR3 covers 14 residues. The CDR3 loop reads CASSFRGGGHTIYF. DNA of the CDR3: TGCGCCAGCAGCTTTCGGGGGGGCGGACACACCATATATTTT. Using reference TRBV5-1 and TRBJ1-3 for the parts outside the CDR3, the full variable domain is KAGVTQTPRYLIKTRGQQVTLSCSPISGHRSVSWYQQTPGQGLQFLFEYFSETQRNKGNFPGRFSGRQFSNSRSEMNVSTLELGDSALYLCASSFRGGGHTIYFGEGSWLTVV.

This clonotype turned up a few times. DNA of the CDR3: TGTGCCAGCAGCCCACAAATTGGGGTTAATGAAAAACTGTTTTTT. Translation gives CASSPQIGVNEKLFF. The chain uses TRBV14 and TRBJ1-4, with D unresolved. The CDR3 length is 15 residues. The germline V and J ends were trimmed by 4 bases and 4 bases, with 13 bases remaining between them. Germline-derived CDR1 and CDR2 are SGHDN and FVKESK.

This clonotype was seen a handful of times. This rearrangement joins TRBV20-1 to TRBJ1-5; no clear D. This CDR3 spans 14 amino acids. With 6 bases removed from V and 1 base from J, the gap between germline ends came to 13 bases. Germline CDR1 is DFQATT and CDR2 is SNEGSKA (reference sequence). This chain's CDR3 is CSAALRNSNQPQHF. DNA for the CDR3: TGCAGTGCCGCCCTCCGGAACAGCAATCAGCCCCAGCATTTT.

The chain uses TRBV19 and TRBJ2-1; 7 bases fit TRBD2. This CDR3 has 13 amino acids. In germline, CDR1 is LNHDA, CDR2 SQIVND (reference sequence). With 6 bases clipped from V and 5 bases from J, the junction kept 4 bases outside the gene matches. CDR3 protein: CASRGGGNNEQFF. The CDR3, as DNA: TGTGCCAGTAGGGGCGGGGGAAACAATGAGCAGTTCTTC.

This clonotype showed up just a few times. The chain recombines TRBV28 with TRBJ1-4; no firm D call. The CDR3 is 13 residues long. Between the trimmed V and J ends, which lost 7 bases and 5 bases, there was a span of 11 bases. The germline V gene encodes CDR1 MDHEN and CDR2 SYDVKM. The CDR3 nucleotides read TGTGCCAGCACCCAGGCCCTGAATGAAAAACTGTTTTTT. As protein: CASTQALNEKLFF.

The chain has TRBV9 and TRBJ2-2, with 13 bases identical to TRBD2. The germline gives CDR1 SGDLS, CDR2 YYNGEE. The CDR3 is 17 residues long. With V trimmed by 3 bases and J by 2 bases, 4 bases remained unmatched. CDR3 protein: CASSARLAGGNTGELFF. CDR3 nucleotides: TGTGCCAGCAGCGCTCGACTAGCGGGAGGCAACACCGGGGAGCTGTTTTTT.

The CDR3 region is CASSQGGLADEQFF. In DNA, the CDR3 is TGTGCCAGCAGCCAAGGGGGACTAGCGGACGAGCAGTTCTTC. V is TRBV3-1 and J is TRBJ2-1; 11 bases map to TRBD2. With 1 base clipped from V and 10 bases from J, the junction kept 3 bases outside the gene matches. Germline loops: CDR1 LGHDT, CDR2 YNNKEL (reference sequence). The CDR3 spans 14 residues.

This clonotype was picked up many times. The J gene is TRBJ2-1, the V gene TRBV28, with 10 bases matching TRBD2. Trimming at V came to 2 bases and at J to 8 bases, leaving 6 bases not matched to a gene. The CDR3 loop spans 15 amino acids. Per the germline V gene, CDR1 is MDHEN and CDR2 is SYDVKM. CDR3 DNA sequence: TGTGCCAGCAGTTTAAGTTCTAGCGGGAGCGATGAGCAGTTCTTC. Protein: CASSLSSSGSDEQFF.

In its sample, this clonotype was seen many times. This chain connects TRBV7-9 to TRBJ1-5, with 7 bases aligning to TRBD1. Germline CDR1 reads SEHNR; CDR2 reads FQNEAQ (reference sequence). After removal of 3 bases from V and 3 bases from J, the junction contained 2 bases not matched to a gene. This CDR3 is built from 14 residues. This CDR3 reads CASSLGQPNQPQHF. CDR3 bases: TGTGCCAGCAGCTTGGGACAGCCCAATCAGCCCCAGCATTTT.